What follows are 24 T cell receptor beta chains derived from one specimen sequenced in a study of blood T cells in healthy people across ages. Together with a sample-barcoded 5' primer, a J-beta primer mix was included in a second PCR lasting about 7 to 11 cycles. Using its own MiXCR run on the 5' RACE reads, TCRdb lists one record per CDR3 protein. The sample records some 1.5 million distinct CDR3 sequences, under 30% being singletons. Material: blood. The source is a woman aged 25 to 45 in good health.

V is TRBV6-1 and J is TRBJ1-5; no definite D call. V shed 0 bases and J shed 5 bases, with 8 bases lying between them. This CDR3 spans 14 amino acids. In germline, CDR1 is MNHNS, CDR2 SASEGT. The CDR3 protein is CASSEAAADQPQHF. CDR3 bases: TGTGCCAGCAGTGAAGCGGCGGCGGATCAGCCCCAGCATTTT.

CDR3 DNA sequence: TGTGCCAGCAGTTACGGGCGGGGTTTCCGCTACGAGCAGTACTTC. It is translated as CASSYGRGFRYEQYF. This chain uses TRBV6-5 with TRBJ2-7, with TRBD2 as a possible D gene (6 bases). This CDR3 region has 15 residues. The germline V gene encodes CDR1 MNHEY and CDR2 SVGAGI. Trimming removed 2 bases from V and 3 bases from J, with 14 bases in between.

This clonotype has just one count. DNA for the CDR3: TGTGCCACCAGCAAGGGCGGCTACGAGCAGTACTTC. It translates to CATSKGGYEQYF. The rearrangement uses TRBV24-1 and TRBJ2-4; D remains ambiguous. The J call may be wrong; the DNA end is better matched by TRBJ2-7. This CDR3 is 12 amino acids long. Germline V CDR1 and CDR2: KGHDR, SFDVKD.

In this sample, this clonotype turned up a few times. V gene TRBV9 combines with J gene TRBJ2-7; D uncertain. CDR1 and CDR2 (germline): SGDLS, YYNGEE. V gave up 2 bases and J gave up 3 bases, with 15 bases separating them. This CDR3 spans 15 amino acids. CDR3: CASSVSPSWGYEQYF. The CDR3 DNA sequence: TGTGCCAGCAGCGTCTCCCCTTCCTGGGGCTACGAGCAGTACTTC.

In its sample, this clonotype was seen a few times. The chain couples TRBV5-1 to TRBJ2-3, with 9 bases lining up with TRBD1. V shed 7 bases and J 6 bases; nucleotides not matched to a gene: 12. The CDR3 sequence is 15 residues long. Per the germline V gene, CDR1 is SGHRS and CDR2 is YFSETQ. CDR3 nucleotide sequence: TGCGCCAGCTCCATGACAGGGGGGCTATCGGATACGCAGTATTTT. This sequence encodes CASSMTGGLSDTQYF.

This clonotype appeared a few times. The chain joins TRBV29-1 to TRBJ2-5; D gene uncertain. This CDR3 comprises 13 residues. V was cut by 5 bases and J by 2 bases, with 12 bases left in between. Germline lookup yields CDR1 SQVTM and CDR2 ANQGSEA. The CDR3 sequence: CSVRNPYQETQYF. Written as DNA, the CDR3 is TGCAGCGTTCGGAACCCTTATCAAGAGACCCAGTACTTC.

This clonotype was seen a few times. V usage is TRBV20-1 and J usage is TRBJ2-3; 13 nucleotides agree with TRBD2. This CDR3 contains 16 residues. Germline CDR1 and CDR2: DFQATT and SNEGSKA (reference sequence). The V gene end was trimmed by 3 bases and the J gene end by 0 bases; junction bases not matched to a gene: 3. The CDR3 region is CSARTSGRLSTDTQYF. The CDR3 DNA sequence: TGCAGTGCTAGGACTAGCGGGAGGCTTAGCACAGATACGCAGTATTTT.

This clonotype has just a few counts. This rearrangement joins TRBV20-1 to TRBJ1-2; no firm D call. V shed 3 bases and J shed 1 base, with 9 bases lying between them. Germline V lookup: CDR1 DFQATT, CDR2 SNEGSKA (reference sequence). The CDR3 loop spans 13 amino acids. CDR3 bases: TGCAGTGCTAGTGGCGGGATTAACTATGGCTACACCTTC. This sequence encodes CSASGGINYGYTF.

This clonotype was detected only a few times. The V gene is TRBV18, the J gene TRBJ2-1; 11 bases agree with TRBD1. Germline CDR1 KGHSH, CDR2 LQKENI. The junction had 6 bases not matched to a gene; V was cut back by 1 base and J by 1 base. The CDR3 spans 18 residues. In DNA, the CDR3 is TGTGCCAGCTCACCACGACCGGGACAGGGGGGATCCTACAATGAGCAGTTCTTC. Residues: CASSPRPGQGGSYNEQFF.

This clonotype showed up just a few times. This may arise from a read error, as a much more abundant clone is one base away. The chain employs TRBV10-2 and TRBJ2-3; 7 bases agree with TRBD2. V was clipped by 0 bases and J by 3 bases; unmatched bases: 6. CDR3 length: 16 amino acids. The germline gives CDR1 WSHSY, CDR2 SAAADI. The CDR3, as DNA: TGCGCCAGCAGTGAGTCTGGCGGGAGTTGGACAGATACGCAGTATTTT. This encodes CASSESGGSWTDTQYF.

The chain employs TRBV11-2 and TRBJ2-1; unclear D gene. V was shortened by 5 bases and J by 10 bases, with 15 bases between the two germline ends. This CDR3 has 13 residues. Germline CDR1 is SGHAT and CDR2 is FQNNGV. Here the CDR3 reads CASSLRFGLEQFF. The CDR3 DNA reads TGTGCCAGCAGCCTTCGGTTTGGTCTGGAGCAGTTCTTC.

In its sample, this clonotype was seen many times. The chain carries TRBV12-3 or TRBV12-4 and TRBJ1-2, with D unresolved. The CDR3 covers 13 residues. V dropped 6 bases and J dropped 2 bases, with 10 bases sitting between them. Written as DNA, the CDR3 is TGTGCCAGCAGCGGTTTGGTAAACTATGGCTACACCTTC. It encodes CASSGLVNYGYTF.

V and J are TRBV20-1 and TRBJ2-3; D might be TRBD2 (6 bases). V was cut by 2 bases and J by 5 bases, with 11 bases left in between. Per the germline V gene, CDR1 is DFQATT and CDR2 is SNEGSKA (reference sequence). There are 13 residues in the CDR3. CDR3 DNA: TGCAGTGCTAGATCCGGGGGAGTAGATACGCAGTATTTT. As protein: CSARSGGVDTQYF.

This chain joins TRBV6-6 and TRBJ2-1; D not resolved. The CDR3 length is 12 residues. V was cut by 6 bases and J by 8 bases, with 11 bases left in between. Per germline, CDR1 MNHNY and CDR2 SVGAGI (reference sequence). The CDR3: CASSTSYDEQFF. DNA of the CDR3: TGTGCCAGCAGCACCAGTTACGATGAGCAGTTCTTC.

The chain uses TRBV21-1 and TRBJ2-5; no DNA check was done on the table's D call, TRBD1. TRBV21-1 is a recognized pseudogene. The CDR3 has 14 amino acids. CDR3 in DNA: TGTGCCAGCAGCGAAGCGGGACAGGGAGAGACCCAGTACTTC. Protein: CASSEAGQGETQYF.

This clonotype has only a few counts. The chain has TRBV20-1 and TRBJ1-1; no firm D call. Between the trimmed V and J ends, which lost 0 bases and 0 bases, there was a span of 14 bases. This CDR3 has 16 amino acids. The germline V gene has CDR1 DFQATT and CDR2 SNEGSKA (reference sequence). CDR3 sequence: CSARDLSQHLNTEAFF. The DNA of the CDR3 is TGCAGTGCTAGAGATCTTTCACAACACCTGAACACTGAAGCTTTCTTT.

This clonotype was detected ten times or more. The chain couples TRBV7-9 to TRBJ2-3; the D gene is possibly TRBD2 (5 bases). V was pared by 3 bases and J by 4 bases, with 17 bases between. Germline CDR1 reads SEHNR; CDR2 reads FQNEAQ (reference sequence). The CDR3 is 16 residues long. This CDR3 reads CASSFATSGYADTQYF. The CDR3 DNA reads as TGTGCCAGCAGCTTCGCTACTTCGGGGTACGCAGATACGCAGTATTTT. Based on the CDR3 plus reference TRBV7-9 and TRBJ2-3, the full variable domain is DTGVSQNPRHKITKRGQNVTFRCDPISEHNRLYWYRQTLGQGPEFLTYFQNEAQLEKSRLLSDRFSAERPKGSFSTLEIQRTEQGDSAMYLCASSFATSGYADTQYFGPGTRLTVL.

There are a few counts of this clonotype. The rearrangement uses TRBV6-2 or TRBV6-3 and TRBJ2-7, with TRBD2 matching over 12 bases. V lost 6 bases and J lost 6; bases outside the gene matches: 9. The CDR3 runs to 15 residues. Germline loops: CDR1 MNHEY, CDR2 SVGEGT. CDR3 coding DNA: TGTGCCAGCAGCGCCTGGACTAGCGGGGCGGTCGAGCAGTACTTC. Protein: CASSAWTSGAVEQYF.

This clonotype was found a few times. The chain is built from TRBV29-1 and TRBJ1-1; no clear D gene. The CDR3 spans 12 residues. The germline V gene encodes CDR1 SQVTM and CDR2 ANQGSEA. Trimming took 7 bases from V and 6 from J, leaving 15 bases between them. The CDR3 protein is CSGYAEWAEAFF. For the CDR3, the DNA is TGCAGCGGCTACGCGGAGTGGGCTGAAGCTTTCTTT.

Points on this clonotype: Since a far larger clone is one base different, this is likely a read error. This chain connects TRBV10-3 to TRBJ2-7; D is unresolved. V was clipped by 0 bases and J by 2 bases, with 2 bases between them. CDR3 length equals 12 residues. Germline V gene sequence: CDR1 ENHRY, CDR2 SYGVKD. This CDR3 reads CAISESAYEQYF. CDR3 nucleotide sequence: TGTGCCATCAGTGAGTCGGCCTACGAGCAGTACTTC.

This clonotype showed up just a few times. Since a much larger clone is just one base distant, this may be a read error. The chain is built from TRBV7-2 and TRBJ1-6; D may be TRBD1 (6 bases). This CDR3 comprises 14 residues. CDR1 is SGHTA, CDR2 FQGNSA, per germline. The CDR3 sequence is CASSRTALNSPPHF. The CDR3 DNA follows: TGTGCCAGCAGCCGGACAGCCCTTAATTCACCCCCCCACTTT.

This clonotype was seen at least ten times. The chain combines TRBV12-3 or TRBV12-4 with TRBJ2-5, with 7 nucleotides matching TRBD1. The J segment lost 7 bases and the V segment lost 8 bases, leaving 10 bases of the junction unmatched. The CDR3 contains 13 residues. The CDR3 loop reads CASGQANRGTQYF. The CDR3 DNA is TGTGCCAGCGGACAGGCTAACCGGGGGACCCAGTACTTC.

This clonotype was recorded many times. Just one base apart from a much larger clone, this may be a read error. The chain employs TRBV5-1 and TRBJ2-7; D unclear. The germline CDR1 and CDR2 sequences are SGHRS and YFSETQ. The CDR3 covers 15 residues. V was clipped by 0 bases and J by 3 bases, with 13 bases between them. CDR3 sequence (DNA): TGCGCCAGCAGCTTGGATGGCACATTTTGCTACGAGCAGTACTTC. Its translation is CASSLDGTFCYEQYF.

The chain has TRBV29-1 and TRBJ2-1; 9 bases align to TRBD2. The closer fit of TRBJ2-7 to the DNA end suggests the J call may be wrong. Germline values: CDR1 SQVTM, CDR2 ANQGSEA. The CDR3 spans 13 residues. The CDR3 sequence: CSVVLAGVGEQYF. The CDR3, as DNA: TGCAGCGTTGTTTTAGCGGGGGTGGGAGAGCAGTACTTC.